This TCR beta chain originates from a study of vaccination effects on CD4 cells after COVID-19. Whole-study context: The participants, recipients of two vaccine doses, got either BNT162b2 or mRNA-1273.

The CDR3 runs 16 residues. V was cut by 0 bases and J by 10 bases, with 22 bases left in between. Germline CDR1 is SGHNT and CDR2 is YYREEE (reference sequence). The table came from immunoSEQ multiplex PCR; TCRdb's copy has only in-frame clones and leaves some out. The table shows under 55,000 clones, with 79% occurring only once. Sequencing was preceded by expansion of antigen-specific CD4+ T cells with viral peptide pools in the ViraFEST assay. Upon completion of about 10 days in culture, CD4+ T cells were isolated. Nobody among the vaccine recipients had prior SARS-CoV-2 infection (nucleocapsid antibodies were negative). Each culture well received around 2 million PBMC. These cells were then cultured in IMDM with about 9.1 IU/ml IL-2 and roughly 10 ug/ml peptides. On day 3 and again on day 7, half the medium was replaced with IL-2 medium. In regard to this clone: What it binds is unknown.

V gene TRBV5-4 combines with J gene TRBJ1-1; D is perhaps TRBD1 (5 bases). This TCR was sampled from a human donor who received a COVID-19 vaccine. The sample in question was CD4+ T cells from PBMCs cultured with HCoV-OC43 spike peptides, obtained before COVID-19 vaccination. Indicated subset: HCoV-OC43 spike overlapping peptide pool stimulation. CDR3 loop: CASSLAEGSGPTGAFF. Written as DNA, the CDR3 is TGTGCCAGCAGCTTGGCCGAGGGGTCAGGGCCCACGGGAGCTTTCTTT. The full variable domain, with the rest looked up from reference TRBV5-4 and TRBJ1-1, is ETGVTQSPTHLIKTRGQQVTLRCSSQSGHNTVSWYQQALGQGPQFIFQYYREEENGRGNFPPRFSGLQFPNYSSELNVNALELDDSALYLCASSLAEGSGPTGAFFGQGTRLTVV.